These 7 T cell receptor beta chains share one sample of origin, sequenced in a study of cytomegalovirus exposure and HLA in healthy donors. The assay was immunoSEQ multiplex PCR, and TCRdb's table has in-frame clones only and misses some. There are 90,000 to 150,000 clones in the sample; 86% occur only once, and around 5% lies in the top ten. The source material was PBMCs. These receptors were obtained from a young man in good health and CMV-seronegative.

V and J are TRBV25-1 and TRBJ2-3; 8 positions match TRBD1. The CDR3 extends over 16 amino acids. V lost 3 bases and J lost 2; bases outside the gene matches: 7. From germline, CDR1 is MGHDK and CDR2 SYGVNS. The CDR3 DNA is TGTGCCAGCAGTGAGTTGGGGACAGGACTCACAGATACGCAGTATTTT. This sequence encodes CASSELGTGLTDTQYF. The full variable domain, with the rest looked up from reference TRBV25-1 and TRBJ2-3, is EADIYQTPRYLVIGTGKKITLECSQTMGHDKMYWYQQDPGMELHLIHYSYGVNSTEKGDLSSESTVSRIRTEHFPLTLESARPSHTSQYLCASSELGTGLTDTQYFGPGTRLTVL.

This clone appeared once. The chain joins TRBV5-6 to TRBJ2-1; 7 positions agree with TRBD1. The V and J ends lost 4 bases and 3 bases, in that order; junction bases with no gene match: 10. Germline V lookup: CDR1 SGHDT, CDR2 YYEEEE. This CDR3 contains 16 residues. As DNA, the CDR3 is TGTGCCAGCAGCCCCAGAGACAGGGCAATCTACAATGAGCAGTTCTTC. Its translation is CASSPRDRAIYNEQFF. The full variable domain, rest sourced from reference TRBV5-6 and TRBJ2-1, is DAGVTQSPTHLIKTRGQQVTLRCSPKSGHDTVSWYQQALGQGPQFIFQYYEEEERQRGNFPDRFSGHQFPNYSSELNVNALLLGDSALYLCASSPRDRAIYNEQFFGPGTRLTVL.

This clone was observed once. The chain employs TRBV21-1 and TRBJ1-5; the table names TRBD1, a call not compared with the DNA. TRBV21-1 is termed a pseudogene. The CDR3 spans 16 residues. CDR3: CASSNHRADGNQPQHF. The CDR3 DNA sequence: TGTGCCAGCAGCAACCACAGGGCTGATGGCAATCAGCCCCAGCATTTT.

With respect to this clone: This same CDR3 is encoded by further DNA sequences in the sample. As DNA, the CDR3 is TGTGCCAGCAGCGTAAGCGGGAGGGGGGCAGATACGCAGTATTTT. Translation gives CASSVSGRGADTQYF. The chain recombines TRBV9 with TRBJ2-3; 10 positions match TRBD2. The CDR3 runs 15 residues. Unmatched junction bases numbered 3, after V lost 1 base and J lost 4 bases. Germline V gene data show CDR1 as SGDLS and CDR2 as YYNGEE.

The chain carries TRBV19 and TRBJ2-1; tentatively, D is TRBD2 (6 bases). V lost 4 bases to trimming and J lost 9 bases, with 22 bases between them. The CDR3 is 16 residues long. Germline V gene sequence: CDR1 LNHDA, CDR2 SQIVND (reference sequence). The CDR3 loop reads CASSTQVAANDGEQFF. CDR3 nucleotide sequence: TGTGCCAGTAGTACCCAGGTAGCGGCCAACGACGGTGAGCAGTTCTTC.

The rearrangement links TRBV7-9 to TRBJ2-3, with TRBD2 as a possible D gene (6 bases). Trimming took 5 bases from V and 0 from J, leaving 12 bases between them. There are 15 residues in the CDR3. Germline CDR1 SEHNR, CDR2 FQNEAQ (reference sequence). DNA of the CDR3: TGTGCCAGCAGCCCCGGGAGTTCTAGCACAGATACGCAGTATTTT. Amino acids: CASSPGSSSTDTQYF.

The chain is built from TRBV19 and TRBJ1-5; 11 nucleotides match TRBD1. The CDR3 is made up of 15 amino acids. Germline CDR1 and CDR2: LNHDA and SQIVND (reference sequence). Unmatched junction bases numbered 7, after V lost 5 bases and J lost 7 bases. The CDR3: CASSARDRGVQPQHF. CDR3 coding DNA: TGTGCCAGTAGTGCCCGGGACAGGGGGGTGCAGCCCCAGCATTTT.